These T cell receptor beta chains were read from a single sample in a study of response to subunit inactivated influenza vaccine. One entry per CDR3 protein, called by TCRdb with MiXCR from the RT-PCR reads. This table holds hundreds of thousands of distinct CDR3 sequences, approximately 9.9% found once. Sequencing used PBMCs from blood, obtained 40 to 50 days after vaccination. Receptors originate from a man aged 50 to 60 who received an inactivated influenza vaccine. The conserved cysteine and the conserved F or W are not part of the CDR3 here. The D gene is left open where the match is weak.

v_call	d_call	j_call	cdr3_aa
TRBV28	NA	TRBJ1-3	ASSLARVSGNTIY
TRBV20-1	TRBD1	TRBJ2-2	SASPGTVFPTGELF
TRBV28	NA	TRBJ2-7	ASSEGRPYEQY
TRBV11-1	NA	TRBJ2-1	ASSLFLLVSGMGYNDQF
TRBV20-1	TRBD2	TRBJ2-3	CAKGLAGDTDTQY
TRBV6-2/TRBV6-3	TRBD2	TRBJ2-1	AGRAGGHNEQF
TRBV4-3	TRBD2	TRBJ2-7	ASSQGSGGSYEQY
TRBV12-2	NA	TRBJ2-5	ASRLVGHQETQY
TRBV7-2	NA	TRBJ2-4	ASSLAGALAKNIQY
TRBV4-1	NA	TRBJ1-5	ASSQRHGSQPQH